Shown below are 24 T cell receptor beta chains from a single sample sequenced in a study of blood T cells in healthy people across ages (dated by TCRdb to 2014 to 2015). Library preparation was by 5' RACE. TCRdb shows the sequencer as Illumina HiSeq 2500. A second PCR of roughly 7 to 11 cycles was performed with a sample-barcoded 5' primer and a J-beta primer mix. TCRdb trimmed the raw reads at Q25, called clones with MiXCR and kept productive beta chains. When rows share a CDR3 protein, they turn into one entry using the most common DNA and genes. The sample has about 800,000 distinct CDR3 sequences on record, roughly 64% of them singletons. Of the sample, approximately 21% is held by the ten largest clones. Input material: blood. The origin of the receptors is a man between 25 and 39 years old in good health.

This clonotype was detected a few times. This rearrangement joins TRBV20-1 to TRBJ1-5; D possibly corresponds to TRBD1 (5 bases). Per the germline V gene, CDR1 is DFQATT and CDR2 is SNEGSKA (reference sequence). This CDR3 contains 14 residues. V was pared by 1 base and J by 4 bases, with 11 bases between. CDR3 in DNA: TGCAGTGCTAGAGGGGGGACCGAAAATCAGCCCCAGCATTTT. Amino acid sequence: CSARGGTENQPQHF.

This clonotype was counted a few times. The CDR3 protein is CSAGGQLSGYTF. The CDR3 DNA sequence: TGCAGTGCTGGGGGACAGCTAAGTGGCTACACCTTC. The V gene is TRBV20-1, the J gene TRBJ1-2, with 7 bases lining up with TRBD1. There are 12 residues in the CDR3. Germline V gene lookup returns CDR1 DFQATT and CDR2 SNEGSKA (reference sequence). V shed 5 bases and J 7 bases; nucleotides not matched to a gene: 7.

Concerning this clonotype: The junction shows a germline mismatch at one end, possibly a read error. The chain carries TRBV4-2 and TRBJ2-3; tentatively, D is TRBD2 (6 bases). Germline-derived CDR1 and CDR2 are LGHNA and YNFKEQ. This CDR3 comprises 18 residues. The CDR3 coding sequence is TGTGCCAGCAGCCAAGATTTCCAGCGGGCCCGCGCCACAGATACGCAGAATTTT. Translating it yields CASSQDFQRARATDTQNF.

This chain connects TRBV7-2 to TRBJ2-4; TRBD2 is a possible D gene (5 bases). The CDR3 loop spans 15 amino acids. The germline CDR1 and CDR2 sequences are SGHTA and FQGNSA. V lost 1 base and J 8 bases, leaving 15 bases between the germline ends. CDR3 in amino acids: CASSLVDSGVDIQYF. The CDR3, as DNA: TGTGCCAGCAGCTTAGTAGACTCCGGGGTGGACATTCAGTACTTC.

This sequence joins TRBV30 and TRBJ1-4; D unresolved. CDR1 and CDR2 from the germline V gene are GTSNPN and SVGIG (reference sequence). The ends were cut back, 1 base at V and 8 bases at J, with 11 bases in the middle. The CDR3 has 13 residues. DNA for the CDR3: TGTGCCTGGAGTGGCGAGGATATGGAAAAACTGTTTTTT. Its protein is CAWSGEDMEKLFF. The whole variable domain, filled in from reference TRBV30 and TRBJ1-4, reads SQTIHQWPATLVQPVGSPLSLECTVEGTSNPNLYWYRQAAGRGLQLLFYSVGIGQISSEVPQNLSASRPQDRQFILSSKKLLLSDSGFYLCAWSGEDMEKLFFGSGTQLSVL.

The V call is TRBV7-2, the J call TRBJ2-5, with D possibly matching TRBD1 (5 bases). Germline V gives CDR1 SGHTA, CDR2 FQGNSA. This CDR3 has 16 amino acids. The V end was cut by 5 bases, the J end by 1 base, with 17 bases between. CDR3 residues: CASSKPPDSFQETQYF. In DNA form, the CDR3 reads TGTGCCAGCAGCAAACCCCCAGACAGTTTCCAAGAGACCCAGTACTTC.

This chain joins TRBV27 and TRBJ2-7; D is perhaps TRBD1 (5 bases). This CDR3 is 13 amino acids long. V lost 4 bases, J lost 3 bases, and 10 bases lay in between. The germline V gene encodes CDR1 MNHEY and CDR2 SMNVEV (reference sequence). For the CDR3, the DNA is TGTGCCAGCAGTTGGAAACAGGACTACGAGCAGTACTTC. This gives the protein CASSWKQDYEQYF.

The chain links TRBV29-1 to TRBJ2-1; 10 bases line up with TRBD1. Unmatched junction bases numbered 9, after V lost 6 bases and J lost 10 bases. In germline, CDR1 is SQVTM, CDR2 ANQGSEA. The CDR3 loop spans 13 amino acids. For the CDR3, the DNA is TGCAGCGTGGTCCGACAGGGGGCAGGAGAGCAGTTCTTC. It codes for CSVVRQGAGEQFF.

V gene TRBV28 combines with J gene TRBJ1-2, with no clear D. The CDR3 has 12 amino acids. CDR1 is MDHEN and CDR2 is SYDVKM in the germline V gene. V lost 7 bases, J lost 8 bases, and 14 bases lay in between. CDR3 sequence reads: CASTRGWAGYTF. The CDR3 DNA reads as TGTGCCAGCACCCGAGGGTGGGCGGGCTACACCTTC.

V is TRBV29-1 and J is TRBJ2-6; 7 bases agree with TRBD1. V dropped 3 bases and J dropped 2; count of bases not matched to a gene: 13. The CDR3 runs to 18 residues. From germline, CDR1 is SQVTM and CDR2 ANQGSEA. The CDR3 region is CSVDLGQVGSPGANVLTF. CDR3 nucleotides: TGCAGCGTTGATTTAGGACAGGTTGGATCCCCTGGGGCCAACGTCCTGACTTTC. Using reference TRBV29-1 and TRBJ2-6 for the parts outside the CDR3, the full variable domain is SAVISQKPSRDICQRGTSLTIQCQVDSQVTMMFWYRQQPGQSLTLIATANQGSEATYESGFVIDKFPISRPNLTFSTLTVSNMSPEDSSIYLCSVDLGQVGSPGANVLTFGAGSRLTVL.

This clonotype was seen only once. The CDR3: CSARVGIFDEQYF. The CDR3 DNA is TGCAGTGCTAGAGTCGGGATTTTTGATGAGCAGTACTTC. The chain links TRBV20-1 to TRBJ2-1; TRBD2 might be the D (5 bases). TRBJ2-7 explains the end of the DNA better; the J call may be wrong. The CDR3 has 13 amino acids. Germline V gene data show CDR1 as DFQATT and CDR2 as SNEGSKA (reference sequence).

The chain employs TRBV6-6 and TRBJ2-3, with D hard to call. Germline CDR1 MNHNY, CDR2 SVGAGI (reference sequence). Trimming stripped 0 bases from V and 5 bases from J, with 9 bases between. The CDR3 is 14 residues long. The CDR3 sequence: CASSYSTRVDTQYF. The CDR3, as DNA: TGTGCCAGCAGTTACTCGACACGGGTAGATACGCAGTATTTT.

The chain is built from TRBV27 and TRBJ2-7, with no clear D. CDR3 size: 15 residues. V was clipped by 3 bases and J by 7 bases, with 19 bases between them. Germline CDR1 and CDR2: MNHEY and SMNVEV (reference sequence). CDR3 in DNA: TGTGCCAGCAGTTTGAGTTCGGATTCCCCCTGGGAGCAGTACTTC. Amino acid sequence: CASSLSSDSPWEQYF.

The CDR3, as DNA: TGTGCCAGCAGGTTTACTTACAGGGACTACACCTTC. Amino acids: CASRFTYRDYTF. This chain links TRBV6-2 or TRBV6-3 with TRBJ1-2; maybe TRBD1 (6 bases). V was shortened by 6 bases and J by 10 bases, with 15 bases between the two germline ends. Germline-derived CDR1 and CDR2 are MNHEY and SVGEGT. The CDR3 length is 12 residues.

This clonotype was counted a few times. The chain uses TRBV12-3 or TRBV12-4 and TRBJ2-1, with D hard to call. The V gene lost 6 bases and the J gene lost 0 bases, with 6 bases spanning the gap. This CDR3 has 13 residues. CDR3 residues: CASRASSYNEQFF. The CDR3 DNA reads as TGTGCCAGCAGGGCCAGCTCCTACAATGAGCAGTTCTTC.

This chain uses TRBV27 with TRBJ2-7; D is perhaps TRBD2 (6 bases). This CDR3 is built from 13 residues. V lost 4 bases to trimming and J lost 5 bases, with 12 bases between them. Germline CDR1 and CDR2: MNHEY and SMNVEV (reference sequence). CDR3 sequence: CASSSWGDDEQYF. In DNA form, the CDR3 reads TGTGCCAGCAGTTCATGGGGGGACGACGAGCAGTACTTC.

CDR3: CASSFNPGTPKNIQYF. The CDR3 DNA reads TGTGCCAGCAGCTTTAATCCCGGGACACCAAAAAACATTCAGTACTTC. The gene calls are TRBV7-9 and TRBJ2-4; TRBD1 is a possible D gene (6 bases). The CDR3 spans 16 residues. In germline, CDR1 is SEHNR, CDR2 FQNEAQ (reference sequence). Trimming cost V 3 bases and J 4 bases, with 16 bases left between them.

In regard to this clonotype: A much larger clone lies a single base off, so this may be a read error. The rearrangement joins TRBV20-1 to TRBJ2-5; unclear D gene. Trimming shortened V by 0 bases and J by 2 bases, and 7 bases separated the two germline ends. The CDR3 spans 13 residues. Germline V gives CDR1 DFQATT, CDR2 SNEGSKA (reference sequence). CDR3 nucleotide sequence: TGCAGTGCTAGAGATCCAGCTCAAGAGACCCAGTACTTC. This sequence encodes CSARDPAQETQYF.

This clonotype appeared a few times. The V gene is TRBV11-1, the J gene TRBJ1-1; D gene unclear. Trimming stripped 5 bases from V and 11 bases from J, with 15 bases between. Germline V gene sequence: CDR1 SGHAT, CDR2 FQDESV (reference sequence). This CDR3 is 12 amino acids long. The CDR3: CASSPLIAVAFF. The CDR3 DNA reads TGTGCCAGCAGCCCACTTATCGCCGTTGCTTTCTTT. The variable domain in full, with the rest retrieved from reference TRBV11-1 and TRBJ1-1, is EAEVAQSPRYKITEKSQAVAFWCDPISGHATLYWYRQILGQGPELLVQFQDESVVDDSQLPKDRFSAERLKGVDSTLKIQPAELGDSAMYLCASSPLIAVAFFGQGTRLTVV.

The genes are TRBV10-3 and TRBJ2-1; a weak D match, TRBD1 (8 bases). From germline, CDR1 is ENHRY and CDR2 SYGVKD. Trimming shortened V by 8 bases and J by 8 bases, and 19 bases separated the two germline ends. CDR3 length: 14 residues. CDR3 residues: CAIGGETGVYEQFF. CDR3 DNA: TGTGCCATCGGGGGGGAGACAGGGGTATATGAGCAGTTCTTC.

The V call is TRBV11-2, the J call TRBJ2-7, with 12 nucleotides matching TRBD2. From germline, CDR1 is SGHAT and CDR2 FQNNGV. The CDR3 is made up of 19 amino acids. The J segment lost 3 bases and the V segment lost 0 bases, leaving 12 bases of the junction unmatched. CDR3 loop: CASSLERTSGILVGYEQYF. For the CDR3, the DNA is TGTGCCAGCAGCTTAGAGCGGACTAGCGGGATACTCGTCGGCTACGAGCAGTACTTC.

This clonotype was recorded only once. V gene TRBV5-1 combines with J gene TRBJ2-1, with 8 bases identical to TRBD2. V lost 5 bases, J lost 7 bases, and 8 bases stayed unmatched. The CDR3 is 14 amino acids. CDR1 and CDR2 (germline): SGHRS, YFSETQ. CDR3 residues: CASSRDGGVNEQFF. The CDR3 nucleotides read TGCGCCAGCAGTCGGGACGGGGGGGTTAATGAGCAGTTCTTC. Complete variable domain (other parts from reference TRBV5-1 and TRBJ2-1): KAGVTQTPRYLIKTRGQQVTLSCSPISGHRSVSWYQQTPGQGLQFLFEYFSETQRNKGNFPGRFSGRQFSNSRSEMNVSTLELGDSALYLCASSRDGGVNEQFFGPGTRLTVL.

This clonotype has only a few counts. This chain connects TRBV27 to TRBJ1-6, with D maybe TRBD1 (5 bases). Germline CDR1 and CDR2: MNHEY and SMNVEV (reference sequence). The germline V and J ends were trimmed by 6 bases and 10 bases, with 16 bases remaining between them. The CDR3 consists of 14 residues. The CDR3 DNA is TGTGCCAGCAGCCCCGTCGGGGCGTACTCACCCCTCCACTTT. This encodes CASSPVGAYSPLHF.

This clonotype turned up a few times. The rearrangement links TRBV6-5 to TRBJ2-3; D not certain. Germline V CDR1 and CDR2: MNHEY, SVGAGI. This CDR3 region has 12 residues. V lost 5 bases and J lost 4, with 7 bases in between. CDR3 loop: CASSHGSDTQYF. In DNA form, the CDR3 reads TGTGCCAGCAGTCATGGCTCAGATACGCAGTATTTT.